This record covers a single T cell receptor beta chain. These data belong to a study of blood T cell repertoires in COVID-19. Study in general: Both acute and convalescent COVID-19 samples were obtained from the United States, Italy and Spain. Nucleic acid was either cDNA or gDNA, and it came from T cells, B-cell-depleted T cells, or PBMCs.

Germline trimming cut 1 base from V and 4 bases from J; bases unmatched to any gene: 8. Germline V gives CDR1 SGDLS, CDR2 YYNGEE. The CDR3 consists of 16 residues. How the authors handled the data: From reference gene primer amplification, estimates of nucleated cell counts were derived. Libraries were prepared by immunoSEQ multiplex PCR; TCRdb keeps only in-frame clonotypes and omits some of them. V, J and clone size derive from that table, while D and trimming were established from the DNA sequence. The repertoire holds about 230,000 clones, with 86% as singletons. This receptor was obtained from a man aged 50-60 years with COVID-19, enrolled during active disease. The sequencing sample was made of peripheral blood. The chain carries TRBV9 and TRBJ2-5, with 9 bases identical to TRBD1. The DNA of the CDR3 is TGTGCCAGCAGCGTATGGACAGGGGAAGGTTCAGAGACCCAGTACTTC. Its translation is CASSVWTGEGSETQYF.